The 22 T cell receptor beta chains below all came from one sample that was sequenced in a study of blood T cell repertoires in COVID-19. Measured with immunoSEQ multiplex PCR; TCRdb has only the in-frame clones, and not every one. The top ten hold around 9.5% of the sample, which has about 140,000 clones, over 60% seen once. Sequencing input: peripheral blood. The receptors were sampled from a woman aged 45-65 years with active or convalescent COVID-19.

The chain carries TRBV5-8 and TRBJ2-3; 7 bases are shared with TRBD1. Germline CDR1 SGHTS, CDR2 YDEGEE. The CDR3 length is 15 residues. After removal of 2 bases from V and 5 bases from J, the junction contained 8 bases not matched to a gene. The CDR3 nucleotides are TGTGCCAGCAGCTTATTAACAGGACAGGAAGATACGCAGTATTTT. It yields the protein CASSLLTGQEDTQYF.

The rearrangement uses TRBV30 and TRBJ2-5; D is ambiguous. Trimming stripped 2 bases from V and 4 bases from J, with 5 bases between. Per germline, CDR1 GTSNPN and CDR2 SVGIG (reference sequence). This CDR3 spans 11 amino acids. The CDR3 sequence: CAWSHRETQYF. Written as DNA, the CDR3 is TGTGCCTGGAGTCACAGAGAGACCCAGTACTTC. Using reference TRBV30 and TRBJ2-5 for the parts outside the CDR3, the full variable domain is SQTIHQWPATLVQPVGSPLSLECTVEGTSNPNLYWYRQAAGRGLQLLFYSVGIGQISSEVPQNLSASRPQDRQFILSSKKLLLSDSGFYLCAWSHRETQYFGPGTRLLVL.

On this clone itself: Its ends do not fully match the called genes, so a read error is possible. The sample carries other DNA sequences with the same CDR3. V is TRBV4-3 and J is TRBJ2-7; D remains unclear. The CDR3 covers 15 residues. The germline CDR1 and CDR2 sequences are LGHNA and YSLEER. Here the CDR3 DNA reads TGCGCTAGCAGCCAAGATCGTGGAGCCTCCTACGAGCAGTACTTC. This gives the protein CASSQDRGASYEQYF.

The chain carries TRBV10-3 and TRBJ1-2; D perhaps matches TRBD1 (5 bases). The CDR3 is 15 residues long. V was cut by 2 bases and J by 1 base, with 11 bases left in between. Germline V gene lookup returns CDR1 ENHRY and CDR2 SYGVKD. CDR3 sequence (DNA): TGTGCCATCAGTGAGGGGGCAGGGATTAACTATGGCTACACCTTC. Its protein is CAISEGAGINYGYTF.

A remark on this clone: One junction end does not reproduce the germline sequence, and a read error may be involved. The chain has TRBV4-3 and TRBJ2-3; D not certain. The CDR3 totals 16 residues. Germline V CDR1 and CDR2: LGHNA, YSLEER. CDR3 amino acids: CASSQEHVSSSDAQYF. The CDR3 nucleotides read TGCGCCAGCAGCCAAGAACACGTGTCATCATCAGATGCGCAGTATTTT.

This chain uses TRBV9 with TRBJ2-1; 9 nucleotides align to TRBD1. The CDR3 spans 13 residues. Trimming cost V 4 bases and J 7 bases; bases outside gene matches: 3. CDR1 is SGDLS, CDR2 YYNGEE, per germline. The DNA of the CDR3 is TGTGCCAGCAGCCTCGACAGGGGGAATGAGCAGTTCTTC. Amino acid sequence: CASSLDRGNEQFF.

The CDR3 reads CASSPLSIRGTEAFF. The CDR3 DNA follows: TGTGCCAGCAGTCCCCTCAGTATTAGAGGCACTGAAGCTTTCTTT. The chain is built from TRBV6-2 or TRBV6-3 and TRBJ1-1; D uncertain. V was clipped by 5 bases and J by 4 bases, with 17 bases between them. CDR1 is MNHEY and CDR2 is SVGEGT in the germline V gene. The CDR3 sequence is 15 residues long.

The DNA for the CDR3 is TGTGCCAGCAGCCAATCCCCAGGGAACACTGAAGCTTTCTTT. Translating gives CASSQSPGNTEAFF. This chain uses TRBV3-1 (or the pseudogene TRBV3-2) with TRBJ1-1; no clear D gene. Germline CDR1 LGHDT, CDR2 YNNKEL (reference sequence). The V end lost 2 bases, the J end lost 1 base, and 8 bases lay between the germline ends. This CDR3 is 14 amino acids long.

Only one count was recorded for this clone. This CDR3 reads CASGLLTGNSPLHF. The CDR3 DNA reads TGTGCTAGTGGTTTGTTAACGGGGAATTCACCCCTCCACTTT. V usage is TRBV12-5 and J usage is TRBJ1-6; D unclear. Trimming took 2 bases from V and 7 from J, leaving 9 bases between them. Germline V gene lookup returns CDR1 LGHNT and CDR2 FRNRAP. CDR3 size: 14 residues.

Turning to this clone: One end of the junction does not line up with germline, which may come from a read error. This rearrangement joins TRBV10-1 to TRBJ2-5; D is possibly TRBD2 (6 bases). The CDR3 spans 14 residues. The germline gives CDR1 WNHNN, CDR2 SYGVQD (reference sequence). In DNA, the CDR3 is TGCGCCCGCAGTGGGGGTGGGGGGAAAGAGACCCAGTACTTC. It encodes CARSGGGGKETQYF.

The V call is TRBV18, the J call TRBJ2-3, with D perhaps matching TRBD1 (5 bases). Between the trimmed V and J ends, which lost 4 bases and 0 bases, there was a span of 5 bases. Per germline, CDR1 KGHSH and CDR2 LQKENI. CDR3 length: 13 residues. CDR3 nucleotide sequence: TGTGCCAGCTCACAGGGGAGCACAGATACGCAGTATTTT. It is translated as CASSQGSTDTQYF.

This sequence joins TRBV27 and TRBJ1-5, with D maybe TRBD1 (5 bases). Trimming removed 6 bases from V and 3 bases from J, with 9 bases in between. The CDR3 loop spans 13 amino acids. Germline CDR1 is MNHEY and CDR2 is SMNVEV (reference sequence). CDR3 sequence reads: CASRPGPNQPQHF. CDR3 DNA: TGTGCCAGCAGGCCAGGGCCCAATCAGCCCCAGCATTTT.

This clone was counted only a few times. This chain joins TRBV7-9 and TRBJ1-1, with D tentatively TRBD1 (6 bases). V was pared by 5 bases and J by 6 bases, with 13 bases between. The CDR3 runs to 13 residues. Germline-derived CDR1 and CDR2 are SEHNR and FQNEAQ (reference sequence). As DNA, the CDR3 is TGTGCCAGCAGCGAACAGGGTTTGGCTGAAGCTTTCTTT. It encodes CASSEQGLAEAFF. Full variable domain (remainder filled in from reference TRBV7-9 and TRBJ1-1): DTGVSQNPRHKITKRGQNVTFRCDPISEHNRLYWYRQTLGQGPEFLTYFQNEAQLEKSRLLSDRFSAERPKGSFSTLEIQRTEQGDSAMYLCASSEQGLAEAFFGQGTRLTVV.

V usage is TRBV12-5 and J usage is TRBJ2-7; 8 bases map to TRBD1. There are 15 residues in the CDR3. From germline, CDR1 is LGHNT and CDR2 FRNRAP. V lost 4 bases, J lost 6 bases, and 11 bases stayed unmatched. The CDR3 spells CASGSGQGWVREQYF. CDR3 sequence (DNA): TGTGCTAGTGGTTCAGGACAGGGTTGGGTTCGCGAGCAGTACTTC.

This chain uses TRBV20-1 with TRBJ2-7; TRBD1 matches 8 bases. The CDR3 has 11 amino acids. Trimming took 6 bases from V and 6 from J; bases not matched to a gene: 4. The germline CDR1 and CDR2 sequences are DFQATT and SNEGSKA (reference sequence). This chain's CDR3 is CSAPTGGEQYF. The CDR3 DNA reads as TGCAGTGCACCCACAGGGGGCGAGCAGTACTTC.

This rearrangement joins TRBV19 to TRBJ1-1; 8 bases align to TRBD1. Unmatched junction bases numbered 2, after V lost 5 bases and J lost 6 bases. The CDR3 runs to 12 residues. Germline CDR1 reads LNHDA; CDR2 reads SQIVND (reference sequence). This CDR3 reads CASSLDRAEAFF. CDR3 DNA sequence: TGTGCCAGTAGTTTGGACAGGGCTGAAGCTTTCTTT. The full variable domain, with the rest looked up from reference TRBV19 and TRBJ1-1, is DGGITQSPKYLFRKEGQNVTLSCEQNLNHDAMYWYRQDPGQGLRLIYYSQIVNDFQKGDIAEGYSVSREKKESFPLTVTSAQKNPTAFYLCASSLDRAEAFFGQGTRLTVV.

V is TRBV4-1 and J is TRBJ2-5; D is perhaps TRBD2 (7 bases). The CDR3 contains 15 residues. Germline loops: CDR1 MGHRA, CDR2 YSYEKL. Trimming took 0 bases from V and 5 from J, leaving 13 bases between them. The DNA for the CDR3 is TGCGCCAGCAGCCAAGAGGGGGGGCGCGGGGAGACCCAGTACTTC. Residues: CASSQEGGRGETQYF.

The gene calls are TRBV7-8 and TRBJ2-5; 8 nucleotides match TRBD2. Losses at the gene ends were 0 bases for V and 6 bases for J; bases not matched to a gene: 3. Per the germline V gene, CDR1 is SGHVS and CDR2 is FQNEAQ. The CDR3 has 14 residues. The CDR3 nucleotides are TGTGCCAGCAGCTTAGCGGGACTAGAACAGACCCAGTACTTC. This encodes CASSLAGLEQTQYF.

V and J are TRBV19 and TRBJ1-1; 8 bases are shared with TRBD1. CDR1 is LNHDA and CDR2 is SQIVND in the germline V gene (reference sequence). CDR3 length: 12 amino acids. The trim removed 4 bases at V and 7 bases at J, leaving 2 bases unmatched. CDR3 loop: CASSTDRGEAFF. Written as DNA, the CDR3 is TGTGCCAGTAGTACCGACAGGGGTGAAGCTTTCTTT.

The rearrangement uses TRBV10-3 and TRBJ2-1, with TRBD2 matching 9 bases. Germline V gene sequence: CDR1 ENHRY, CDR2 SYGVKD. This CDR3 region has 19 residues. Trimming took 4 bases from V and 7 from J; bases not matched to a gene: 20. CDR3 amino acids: CAISVGLAGKGKGPNEQFF. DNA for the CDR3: TGTGCCATCAGTGTAGGGCTAGCGGGAAAAGGGAAGGGACCTAATGAGCAGTTCTTC.

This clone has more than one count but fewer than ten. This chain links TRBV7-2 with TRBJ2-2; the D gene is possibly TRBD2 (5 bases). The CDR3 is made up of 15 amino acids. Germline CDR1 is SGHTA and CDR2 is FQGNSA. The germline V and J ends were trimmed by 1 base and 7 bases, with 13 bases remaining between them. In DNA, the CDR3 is TGTGCCAGCAGCTTAGAATTGCTCCGGGGCGGGGAGCTGTTTTTT. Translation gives CASSLELLRGGELFF. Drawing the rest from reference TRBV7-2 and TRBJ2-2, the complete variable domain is GAGVSQSPSNKVTEKGKDVELRCDPISGHTALYWYRQSLGQGLEFLIYFQGNSAPDKSGLPSDRFSAERTGGSVSTLTIQRTQQEDSAVYLCASSLELLRGGELFFGEGSRLTVL.

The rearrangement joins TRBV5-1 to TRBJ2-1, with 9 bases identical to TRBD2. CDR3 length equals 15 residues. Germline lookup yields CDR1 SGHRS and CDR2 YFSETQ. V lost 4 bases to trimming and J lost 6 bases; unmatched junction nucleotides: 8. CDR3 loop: CASSAGTSISNEQFF. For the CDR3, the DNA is TGCGCCAGCAGCGCCGGGACTAGCATATCCAATGAGCAGTTCTTC.